Shown below are 5 T cell receptor beta chains from a single sample sequenced in a study of T cell repertoires in cytomegalovirus infection. In TCRdb, the reads were re-called with MiXCR into one record per CDR3 protein. The sample consists of some 300,000 distinct CDR3 sequences, 8% to 10% of them appearing once. The sequenced material came from PBMCs. The receptors were gathered from a human donor in good health (CMV status not recorded). Some clones in this sample may be carry-over from other donors' samples.

This clonotype came up a few times. This rearrangement joins TRBV5-4 to TRBJ2-3; 7 bases are a match to TRBD2. V gave up 4 bases and J gave up 0 bases; unmatched junction bases: 5. Germline V gene sequence: CDR1 SGHNT, CDR2 YYREEE (reference sequence). This CDR3 comprises 15 residues. CDR3 loop: CASSATSVSTDTQYF. CDR3 bases: TGTGCCAGCAGCGCAACTAGCGTGAGCACAGATACGCAGTATTTT.

This clonotype was detected ten times or more. The V call is TRBV20-1, the J call TRBJ2-1; D tentatively reads TRBD1 or TRBD2 (5 bases each). Germline V gives CDR1 DFQATT, CDR2 SNEGSKA (reference sequence). V was cut by 6 bases and J by 5 bases, with 14 bases left in between. CDR3 size: 13 residues. The CDR3 spells CSALGVPNNEQFF. The CDR3 bases are TGCAGTGCCCTGGGGGTACCCAACAATGAGCAGTTCTTC.

The table lists this clonotype with many counts. The chain has TRBV14 and TRBJ2-5, with D possibly matching TRBD1 (7 bases). Trimming shortened V by 4 bases and J by 2 bases, and 11 bases separated the two germline ends. The CDR3 length is 14 residues. The germline V gene has CDR1 SGHDN and CDR2 FVKESK. Here the CDR3 DNA reads TGTGCCAGCAGCCGCGGGACAGTACAAGAGACCCAGTACTTC. It encodes CASSRGTVQETQYF.

This clonotype was seen ten or more times. The CDR3 loop reads CASISDRGSEKLFF. The CDR3 region has the DNA TGTGCCAGTATCTCGGACAGGGGGAGCGAAAAACTGTTTTTT. The chain recombines TRBV19 with TRBJ1-4; TRBD1 matches at 10 bases. CDR3 length equals 14 residues. J lost 8 bases, V lost 7 bases, and 7 bases had no gene match. Germline CDR1 and CDR2: LNHDA and SQIVND (reference sequence).

The table lists this clonotype with many counts. The chain uses TRBV20-1 and TRBJ2-3; D is undetermined. The CDR3 covers 13 residues. V lost 0 bases to trimming and J lost 3 bases, with 7 bases between them. Germline V gives CDR1 DFQATT, CDR2 SNEGSKA (reference sequence). The CDR3 here is CSARDVPTDTQYF. The CDR3 DNA reads TGCAGTGCTAGAGATGTGCCGACAGATACGCAGTATTTT.